A single T cell receptor beta chain is shown here with its context. Its matching antigen is unknown. These data originate in a study of blood T cells in healthy people across ages. Together with a sample-barcoded 5' primer, a J-beta primer mix was included in a second PCR lasting about 6 to 12 cycles. Each cDNA molecule carried a tag from a template-switch adaptor that contained 12 random nucleotides. TCRdb reprocessed the 5' RACE reads with MiXCR, giving one entry per CDR3 protein. The data hold hundreds of thousands of distinct CDR3 sequences, with 58% observed a single time. Findings and caveats of the study: CMV status of donors was not determined, possibly confounding expanded clonotype changes.

Total RNA was extracted at no less than 6 micrograms per sample. This sequence was found in a man in his 60s in good health. Sequencing input: blood.

The CDR3 nucleotides are TGCGCCAGCAGCCAAGATCCGGGGATCGTAAAACTGTTTTTT. This gives the protein CASSQDPGIVKLFF. V usage is TRBV4-1 and J usage is TRBJ1-4; D gene uncertain. V shed 0 bases and J shed 10 bases, with 12 bases lying between them. Germline V gene data show CDR1 as MGHRA and CDR2 as YSYEKL. This CDR3 has 14 residues.